The rows below give T cell receptor beta chains drawn from one sample of a study of response to subunit inactivated influenza vaccine. From the RT-PCR reads, TCRdb called clonotypes with MiXCR, one entry per CDR3 protein. The table shows about 310,000 distinct CDR3 sequences, with roughly 22% occurring only once. Sequencing used PBMCs from blood, obtained approximately 20 months after vaccination. The receptor source for this set is a man between 50 and 69 years old who received an inactivated influenza vaccine. The CDR3 runs from the conserved cysteine through the conserved F or W. The order of the fields is CDR3 protein, CDR3 DNA, V gene, CDR3 length, D gene, clone size, J gene. The D gene is left open where the match is weak. Where a row states a size, it is once, few, many or the class of an expanded clone; other rows omit it.

cdr3_aa: CASSLRRAAFF
cdr3_nt: TGTGCCAGCAGCTTAAGGAGGGCCGCTTTCTTT
v_call: TRBV7-2
cdr3_length: 11
d_call: -
clone_size: few
j_call: TRBJ1-1

cdr3_aa: CASSRQGYGTGELFF
cdr3_nt: TGTGCCAGCAGCCGACAGGGGTATGGCACCGGGGAGCTGTTTTTT
v_call: TRBV7-9
cdr3_length: 15
d_call: TRBD1
clone_size: few
j_call: TRBJ2-2

cdr3_aa: CAISDGASGEKLFF
cdr3_nt: TGTGCCATCAGTGACGGGGCGTCGGGTGAAAAACTGTTTTTT
v_call: TRBV10-3
cdr3_length: 14
d_call: -
clone_size: few
j_call: TRBJ1-4

cdr3_aa: CASRPGTPGTEAFF
cdr3_nt: TGCGCCAGCAGACCCGGGACACCCGGCACTGAAGCTTTCTTT
v_call: TRBV5-1
cdr3_length: 14
d_call: -
clone_size: few
j_call: TRBJ1-1

cdr3_aa: CASSLGGLYTPLHF
cdr3_nt: TGTGCCAGCAGCTTGGGAGGCCTATACACACCCCTCCACTTT
v_call: TRBV5-6
cdr3_length: 14
d_call: -
clone_size: few
j_call: TRBJ1-6

cdr3_aa: CASRLGQGAPTDTQYF
cdr3_nt: TGTGCCAGTAGGTTGGGACAGGGGGCCCCCACAGATACGCAGTATTTT
v_call: TRBV19
cdr3_length: 16
d_call: TRBD1
clone_size: -
j_call: TRBJ2-3

cdr3_aa: CSVEDSRAGEQYF
cdr3_nt: TGCAGCGTTGAAGATTCGAGGGCGGGCGAGCAGTACTTC
v_call: TRBV29-1
cdr3_length: 13
d_call: -
clone_size: -
j_call: TRBJ2-7

cdr3_aa: CASSQVSGPGELFF
cdr3_nt: TGTGCCAGCAGCCAAGTATCCGGTCCCGGGGAGCTGTTTTTT
v_call: TRBV4-2
cdr3_length: 14
d_call: -
clone_size: -
j_call: TRBJ2-2

cdr3_aa: CASSPRASRDSPLHF
cdr3_nt: TGTGCCAGTAGTCCCCGTGCTTCCCGGGATTCACCCCTCCACTTT
v_call: TRBV19
cdr3_length: 15
d_call: -
clone_size: -
j_call: TRBJ1-6

cdr3_aa: CSARDSVGYGYTF
cdr3_nt: TGCAGTGCTAGAGATTCAGTTGGCTATGGCTACACCTTC
v_call: TRBV20-1
cdr3_length: 13
d_call: -
clone_size: few
j_call: TRBJ1-2

cdr3_aa: CASSSSGTPGGGYTF
cdr3_nt: TGCGCCAGCAGCTCGTCCGGGACCCCCGGGGGGGGCTACACCTTC
v_call: TRBV5-1
cdr3_length: 15
d_call: -
clone_size: few
j_call: TRBJ1-2

cdr3_aa: CASSLHQPQHF
cdr3_nt: TGTGCCAGCAGTTTGCATCAGCCCCAGCATTTT
v_call: TRBV28
cdr3_length: 11
d_call: -
clone_size: medium-sized
j_call: TRBJ1-5

cdr3_aa: CASSPRDYGYTF
cdr3_nt: TGTGCCAGCAGCCCCCGGGACTATGGCTACACCTTC
v_call: TRBV28
cdr3_length: 12
d_call: -
clone_size: many
j_call: TRBJ1-2

cdr3_aa: CASSLAGGSPRGTEAFF
cdr3_nt: TGCGCCAGCAGCTTGGCAGGGGGGTCGCCTAGGGGCACTGAAGCTTTCTTT
v_call: TRBV5-1
cdr3_length: 17
d_call: TRBD1
clone_size: many
j_call: TRBJ1-1

cdr3_aa: CATSGTGSYNEQFF
cdr3_nt: TGTGCCACCAGCGGGACAGGCTCCTACAATGAGCAGTTCTTC
v_call: TRBV24-1
cdr3_length: 14
d_call: TRBD1
clone_size: -
j_call: TRBJ2-1

cdr3_aa: CASSPGRFSNQPQHF
cdr3_nt: TGTGCCAGCAGCCCCGGACGGTTTAGCAATCAGCCCCAGCATTTT
v_call: TRBV7-9
cdr3_length: 15
d_call: -
clone_size: many
j_call: TRBJ1-5

cdr3_aa: CASSSGVYEQYF
cdr3_nt: TGTGCCAGCAGCTCAGGGGTTTACGAGCAGTACTTC
v_call: TRBV12-3/TRBV12-4
cdr3_length: 12
d_call: -
clone_size: -
j_call: TRBJ2-7